This T cell receptor (beta chain) was sequenced for a study of CD8 T cells in ankylosing spondylitis. This clonotype was found a few times. Its antigen remains unknown. The CDR3 sequence is 12 residues long. Trimming pared 8 bases from V and 6 bases from J, leaving 10 bases between. Germline V gives CDR1 SNHLY, CDR2 FYNNEI. In TCRdb, the 5' RACE reads were re-called with MiXCR into one record per CDR3 protein. The profile covers under 450,000 distinct CDR3 sequences, with about 20% appearing a single time and around 13% taken by the ten largest. Study-wide results and caveats: Disease-associated clones were reportedly significantly overrepresented in matched ankylosing spondylitis synovial fluid.

This clonotype was sampled from a male donor with ankylosing spondylitis or in good health (not recorded which). The sample was blood, either unsorted or a sorted T cell fraction (not recorded which). The V call is TRBV2, the J call TRBJ2-2; D is unresolved. CDR3 sequence: CASAFRAGELFF. The CDR3 DNA sequence: TGTGCCAGCGCGTTTAGGGCCGGGGAGCTGTTTTTT.